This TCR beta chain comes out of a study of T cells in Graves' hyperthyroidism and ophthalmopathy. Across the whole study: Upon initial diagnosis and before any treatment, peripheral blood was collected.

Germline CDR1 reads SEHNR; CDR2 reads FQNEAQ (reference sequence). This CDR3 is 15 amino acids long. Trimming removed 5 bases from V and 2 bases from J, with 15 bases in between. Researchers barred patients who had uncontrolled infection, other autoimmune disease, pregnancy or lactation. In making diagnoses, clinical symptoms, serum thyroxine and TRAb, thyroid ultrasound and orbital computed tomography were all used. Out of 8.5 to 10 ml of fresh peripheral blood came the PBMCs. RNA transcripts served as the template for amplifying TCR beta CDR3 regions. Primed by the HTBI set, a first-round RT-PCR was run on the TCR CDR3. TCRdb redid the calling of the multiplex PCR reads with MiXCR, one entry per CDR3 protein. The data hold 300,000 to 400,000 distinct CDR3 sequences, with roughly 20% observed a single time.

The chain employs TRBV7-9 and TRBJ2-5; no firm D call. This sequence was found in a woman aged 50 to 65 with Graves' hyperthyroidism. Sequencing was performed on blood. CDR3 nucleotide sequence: TGTGCCAGCAGCACCGGGCCGAAACTTCAAGAGACCCAGTACTTC. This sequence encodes CASSTGPKLQETQYF.